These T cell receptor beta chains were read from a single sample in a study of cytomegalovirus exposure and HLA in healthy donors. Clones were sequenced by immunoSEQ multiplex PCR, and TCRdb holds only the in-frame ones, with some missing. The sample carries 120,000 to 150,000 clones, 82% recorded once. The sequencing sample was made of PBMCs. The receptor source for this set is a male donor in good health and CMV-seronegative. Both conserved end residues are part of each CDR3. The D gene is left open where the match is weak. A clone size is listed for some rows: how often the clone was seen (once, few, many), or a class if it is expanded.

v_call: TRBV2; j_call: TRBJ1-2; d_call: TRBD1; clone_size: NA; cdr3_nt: TGTGCCAGCAGTGTGACGGGACAGGGGGTGAATGGCTACACCTTC; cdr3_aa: CASSVTGQGVNGYTF
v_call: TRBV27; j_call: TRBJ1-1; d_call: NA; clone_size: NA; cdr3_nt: TGTGCCAGCGCACTCCGGGAAAACACTGAAGCTTTCTTT; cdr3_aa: CASALRENTEAFF
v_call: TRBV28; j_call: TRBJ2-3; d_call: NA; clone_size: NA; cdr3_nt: TGTGCCAGCAGTTTACTCGGGGGAGTGACAGATACGCAGTATTTT; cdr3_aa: CASSLLGGVTDTQYF
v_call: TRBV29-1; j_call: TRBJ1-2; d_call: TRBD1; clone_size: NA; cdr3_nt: TGCAGCGTTGCAGGGGGCTATGGCTACACCTTC; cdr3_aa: CSVAGGYGYTF
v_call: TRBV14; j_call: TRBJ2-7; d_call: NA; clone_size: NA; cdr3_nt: TGTGCCAGCAGCCACGAGGGAGAGCAGTACTTC; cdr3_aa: CASSHEGEQYF
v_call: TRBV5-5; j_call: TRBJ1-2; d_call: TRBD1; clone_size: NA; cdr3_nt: TGTGCCAGCAGTTACACAGGGGGCGCGTGTGGCTACACCTTC; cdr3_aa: CASSYTGGACGYTF
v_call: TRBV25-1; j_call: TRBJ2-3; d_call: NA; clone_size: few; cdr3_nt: TGTGCCAGCAGTAGCCCCGGTGAGGGAGATACGCAGTATTTT; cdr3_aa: CASSSPGEGDTQYF
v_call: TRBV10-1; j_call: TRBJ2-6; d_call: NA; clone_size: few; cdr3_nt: TGCGCCAGCAGTGATTTTCTCTCTGGGGCCAACGTCCTGACTTTC; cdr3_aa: CASSDFLSGANVLTF
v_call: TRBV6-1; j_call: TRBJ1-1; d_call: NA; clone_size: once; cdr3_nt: TGTGCCAGCAGTGAAGAACAGCACACTGAAGCTTTCTTT; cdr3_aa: CASSEEQHTEAFF
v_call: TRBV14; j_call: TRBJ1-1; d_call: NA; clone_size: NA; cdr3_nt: TGTGCCAGCAGCCAAGAGTTTGGGAGGGTACGGGAAATCACTGAAGCTTTCTTT; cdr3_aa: CASSQEFGRVREITEAFF
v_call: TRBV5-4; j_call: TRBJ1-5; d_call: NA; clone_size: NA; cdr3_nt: TGTGCCAGCAGCTGGACCGGGGGTGAGGGCAATCAGCCCCAGCATTTT; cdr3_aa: CASSWTGGEGNQPQHF
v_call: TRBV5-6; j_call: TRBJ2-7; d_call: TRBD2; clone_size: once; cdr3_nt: TGTGCCAGCAGCTTCCCAGGACTAGCGGGAGGGCCCTACGAGCAGTACTTC; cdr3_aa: CASSFPGLAGGPYEQYF
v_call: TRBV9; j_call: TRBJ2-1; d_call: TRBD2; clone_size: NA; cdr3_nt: TGTGCCAGCAGCATAACTAGCGGGGACGATGAGCAGTTCTTC; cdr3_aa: CASSITSGDDEQFF
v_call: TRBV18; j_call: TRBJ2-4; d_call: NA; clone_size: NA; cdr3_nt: TGTGCCAGCTCACCGGTAGGGGCCTCCCATAAAGCCAAAAACATTCAGTACTTC; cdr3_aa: CASSPVGASHKAKNIQYF
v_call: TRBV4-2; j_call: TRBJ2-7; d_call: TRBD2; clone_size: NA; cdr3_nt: TGTGCCAGCAGCCAAGAGGTGACCGGGGGGGCCTACGAGCAGTACTTC; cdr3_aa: CASSQEVTGGAYEQYF
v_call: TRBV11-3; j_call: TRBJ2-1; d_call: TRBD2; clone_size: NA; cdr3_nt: TGTGCCAGCAGCTCAACGGGACTAGCGTATAGGGGCAATGAGCAGTTCTTC; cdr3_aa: CASSSTGLAYRGNEQFF
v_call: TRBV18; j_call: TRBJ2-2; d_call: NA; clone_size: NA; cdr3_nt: TGTGCCAGCTCACAACGACAGGTGTACACCGGGGAGCTGTTTTTT; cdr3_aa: CASSQRQVYTGELFF
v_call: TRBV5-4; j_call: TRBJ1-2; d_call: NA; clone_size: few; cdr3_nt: TGTGCCAGCAGCTTGGGGACACCTACTAACTATGGCTACACCTTC; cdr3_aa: CASSLGTPTNYGYTF
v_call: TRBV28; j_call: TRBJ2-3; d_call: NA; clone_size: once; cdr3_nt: TGTGCCAGCAGTGAAAAGGGGGATACGCAGTATTTT; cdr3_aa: CASSEKGDTQYF
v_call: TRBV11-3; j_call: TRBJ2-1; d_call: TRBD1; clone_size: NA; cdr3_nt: TGTGCCAGCAGCACCGAGGGACAGGGCCACAATGAGCAGTTCTTC; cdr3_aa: CASSTEGQGHNEQFF
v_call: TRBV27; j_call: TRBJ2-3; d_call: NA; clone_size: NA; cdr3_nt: TGTGCCAGCAGTTCGATCCTGGGCGATACGCAGTATTTT; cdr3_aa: CASSSILGDTQYF
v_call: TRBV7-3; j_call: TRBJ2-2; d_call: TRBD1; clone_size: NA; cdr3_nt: TGTGCCAGCAGTCTCCTTAGCCAGGGGGCCAGCACCGGGGAGCTGTTTTTT; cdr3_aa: CASSLLSQGASTGELFF
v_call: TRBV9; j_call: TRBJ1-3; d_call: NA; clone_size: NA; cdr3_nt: TGTGCCAGCAGCGTAGTAGGGGGTAATAATCCGGGCGGAAACACCATATATTTT; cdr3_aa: CASSVVGGNNPGGNTIYF
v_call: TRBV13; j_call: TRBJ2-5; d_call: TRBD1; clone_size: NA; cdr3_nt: TGTGCCAGCAGCAGGCGCGGGACAGGGGAGACCCAGTACTTC; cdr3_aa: CASSRRGTGETQYF
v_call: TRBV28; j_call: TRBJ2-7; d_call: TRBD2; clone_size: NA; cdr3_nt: TGTGCCAGCAGGGTAGCGGGAAGGTACGAGCAGTACTTC; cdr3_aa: CASRVAGRYEQYF
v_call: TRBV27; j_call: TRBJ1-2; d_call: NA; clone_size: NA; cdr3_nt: TGTGCCAGCAGTTTGGGGGGATATTCAGGCTACACCTTC; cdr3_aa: CASSLGGYSGYTF
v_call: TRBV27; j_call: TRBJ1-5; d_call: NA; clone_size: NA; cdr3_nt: TGTGCCAGCAGTCCCAGGCAGATCAATAGCAATCAGCCCCAGCATTTT; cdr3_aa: CASSPRQINSNQPQHF
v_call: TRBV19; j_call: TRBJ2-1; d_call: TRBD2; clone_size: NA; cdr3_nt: TGTGCCAGTAGTACGCGACTAGCGGAGTACAATGAGCAGTTCTTC; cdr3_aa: CASSTRLAEYNEQFF
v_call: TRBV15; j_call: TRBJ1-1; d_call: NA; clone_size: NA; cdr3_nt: TGTGCCACCAGCAGAATAAAGAACACTGAAGCTTTCTTT; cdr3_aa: CATSRIKNTEAFF
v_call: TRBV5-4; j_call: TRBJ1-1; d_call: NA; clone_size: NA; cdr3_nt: TGTGCCAGCAGCCCGGGCGGCCTGGGAGGGTCTGAAGCTTTCTTT; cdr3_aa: CASSPGGLGGSEAFF
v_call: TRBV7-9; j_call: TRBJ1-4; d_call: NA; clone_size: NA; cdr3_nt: TGTGCCAGCAGCTTAGGCCGGGTTAAGCTAGAGACTGAAAAACTGTTTTTT; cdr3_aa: CASSLGRVKLETEKLFF
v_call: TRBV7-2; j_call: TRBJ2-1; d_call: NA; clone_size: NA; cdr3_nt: TGTGCCAGCAGCTTTCGATCCGGGGACTCCTACAATGAGCAGTTCTTC; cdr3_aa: CASSFRSGDSYNEQFF
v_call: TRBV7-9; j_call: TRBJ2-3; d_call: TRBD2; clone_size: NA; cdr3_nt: TGTGCCAGCAGCTTAGGACTAGCGGGAGGAGATACGCAGTATTTT; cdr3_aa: CASSLGLAGGDTQYF
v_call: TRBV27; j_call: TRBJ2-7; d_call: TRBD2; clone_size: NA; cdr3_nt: TGTGCCAGCAGTCCCGGACTAGCGGGATACTACGAGCAGTACTTC; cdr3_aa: CASSPGLAGYYEQYF